This TCR beta chain derives from a study of T cell responses to AZD1222 COVID-19 vaccine. The germline CDR1 and CDR2 sequences are SGDLS and YYNGEE. Trimming pared 1 base from V and 6 bases from J, leaving 13 bases between. The CDR3 has 14 amino acids. Notes on this clone: Its cognate antigen is unknown.

General study findings and limits: The span of vaccine-associated CD4 TCRs extended across spike, with dominance at 160-218 and 743-854. Unmutated regions of variants are reportedly targeted by nearly half of spike-specific TCRs.

Clones were read by immunoSEQ multiplex PCR, and TCRdb kept only the in-frame ones, dropping some. The sample shows 70,000 to 90,000 clones, around 86% of them seen only once. Sample: peripheral blood, taken 28 days after the second AZD1222 dose. The J gene is TRBJ1-2, the V gene TRBV9; weak D call: TRBD1 (5 bases). The clonotype comes from an adult who received the AZD1222 COVID-19 vaccine. The CDR3 DNA reads TGTGCCAGCAGCGTAAGGGGAGGGAACAATGGCTACACCTTC. This sequence encodes CASSVRGGNNGYTF.